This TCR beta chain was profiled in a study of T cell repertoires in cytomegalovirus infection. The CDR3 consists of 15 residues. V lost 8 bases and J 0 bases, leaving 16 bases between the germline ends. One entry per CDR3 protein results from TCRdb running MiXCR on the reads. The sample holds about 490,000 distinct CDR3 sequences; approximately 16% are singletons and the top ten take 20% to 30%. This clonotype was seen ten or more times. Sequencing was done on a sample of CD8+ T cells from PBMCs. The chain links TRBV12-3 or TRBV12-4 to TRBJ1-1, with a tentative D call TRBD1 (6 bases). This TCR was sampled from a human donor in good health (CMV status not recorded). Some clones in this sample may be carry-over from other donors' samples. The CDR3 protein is CASPYDRMMNTEAFF. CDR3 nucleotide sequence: TGTGCCAGCCCCTACGACAGGATGATGAACACTGAAGCTTTCTTT.